These 5 T cell receptor beta chains were sequenced from one sample in a study of T cells in Graves' hyperthyroidism and ophthalmopathy. The investigators amplified TCR beta CDR3 regions from RNA transcripts. First-round RT-PCR targeting the TCR CDR3 was performed with the HTBI primer set. TCRdb itself ran the multiplex PCR reads through MiXCR, one entry per CDR3 protein. Counted here are 250,000 to 300,000 distinct CDR3 sequences, around 15% occurring once; the ten biggest clones make up under 8%. Sequences were obtained from blood. The receptors were gathered from a woman aged 40 to 49 with Graves' hyperthyroidism.

This clonotype was seen only a few times. This sequence joins TRBV15 and TRBJ1-4, with TRBD1 identical over 9 bases. Trimming removed 3 bases from V and 5 bases from J; junction bases left unmatched: 7. CDR3 length: 16 residues. CDR1 and CDR2 from the germline V gene are LNHNV and YYDKDF (reference sequence). The CDR3 protein is CATSSREGTGNEKLFF. Here the CDR3 DNA reads TGTGCCACCAGCAGTCGAGAAGGGACAGGGAATGAAAAACTGTTTTTT.

This clonotype was recorded at least ten times. This chain connects TRBV11-2 to TRBJ2-1; 11 positions match TRBD2. CDR3 length equals 16 residues. Germline values: CDR1 SGHAT, CDR2 FQNNGV. V lost 1 base and J lost 6; bases outside the gene matches: 5. CDR3 DNA sequence: TGTGCCAGCAGCTTAGGGACTAGCGGGTACCTCAATGAGCAGTTCTTC. As protein: CASSLGTSGYLNEQFF.

This clonotype was counted at least ten times. The chain has TRBV7-9 and TRBJ2-2, with D hard to call. The CDR3 has 15 residues. V was pared by 3 bases and J by 4 bases, with 12 bases between. Germline assignment: CDR1 SEHNR and CDR2 FQNEAQ (reference sequence). For the CDR3, the DNA is TGTGCCAGCAGCTTTGCGACTTCCGGCACCGGGGAGCTGTTTTTT. Translation gives CASSFATSGTGELFF. Full variable domain (remainder filled in from reference TRBV7-9 and TRBJ2-2): DTGVSQNPRHKITKRGQNVTFRCDPISEHNRLYWYRQTLGQGPEFLTYFQNEAQLEKSRLLSDRFSAERPKGSFSTLEIQRTEQGDSAMYLCASSFATSGTGELFFGEGSRLTVL.

This clonotype came up many times. The V call is TRBV6-1, the J call TRBJ2-3, with D maybe TRBD2 (6 bases). This CDR3 is 14 amino acids long. The germline gives CDR1 MNHNS, CDR2 SASEGT. The V gene lost 8 bases and the J gene lost 4 bases, with 16 bases spanning the gap. CDR3 DNA sequence: TGTGCCAGCCGGCCCCCCGGGAGTGCAGATACGCAGTATTTT. Its translation: CASRPPGSADTQYF.

In this sample, this clonotype turned up many times. This chain connects TRBV2 to TRBJ2-5, with D perhaps assigned TRBD1 or TRBD2 (5 bases each). There are 10 residues in the CDR3. The germline CDR1 and CDR2 sequences are SNHLY and FYNNEI. Trimming pared 8 bases from V and 5 bases from J, leaving 6 bases between. The CDR3: CASWGETQYF. For the CDR3, the DNA is TGTGCCAGCTGGGGGGAGACCCAGTACTTC.